Listed below are T cell receptor beta chains from one sample, sequenced in a study of cytomegalovirus exposure and HLA in healthy donors. Here immunoSEQ multiplex PCR was the method, and the copy in TCRdb shows in-frame clones only, minus some. The sample shows around 150,000 clones, over 60% of them seen only once. Sequencing was performed on PBMCs. Receptors originate from a man aged 40-49 years in good health and CMV-seronegative. The CDR3 runs from the conserved cysteine through the conserved F or W. D genes are given only for firm matches. For some rows the clone size is stated as once, few or many, or as a class when expanded; others skip it.

-	TRBV11-2	TRBJ2-7	-	CASSLDSFSAGLDF	TGTGCCAGCAGCTTAGATTCATTTAGCGCGGGACTTGACTTC
once	TRBV20-1	TRBJ1-2	TRBD1	CSADRGMFYTF	TGCAGTGCGGACAGGGGGATGTTCTACACCTTC
once	TRBV10-2	TRBJ2-5	TRBD2	CASRSLAGPETQYF	TGCGCCAGCAGGTCGCTAGCGGGACCCGAGACCCAGTACTTC
-	TRBV7-8	TRBJ2-4	TRBD1	CASSPGTGEDKNIQYF	TGTGCCAGCAGCCCTGGGACAGGGGAGGACAAAAACATTCAGTACTTC
-	TRBV5-1	TRBJ2-1	TRBD1	CASSSATGPADEQFF	TGCGCCAGCAGCTCGGCGACAGGGCCTGCGGATGAGCAGTTCTTC
few	TRBV19	TRBJ1-2	-	CASRIPGTQDLLGYTF	TGTGCCAGTAGAATTCCCGGGACTCAGGATCTGCTTGGCTACACCTTC
-	TRBV5-5	TRBJ2-5	TRBD2	CASSFGTSGGAAETQYF	TGTGCCAGCAGCTTTGGGACTAGCGGGGGGGCCGCGGAGACCCAGTACTTC
-	TRBV19	TRBJ1-3	TRBD1	CASRRTGSSALGSGNTIYF	TGTGCCAGTCGGAGGACAGGGAGTTCCGCACTCGGTTCCGGAAACACCATATATTTT
-	TRBV7-9	TRBJ2-5	-	CASSCYGGREEETQYF	TGTGCCAGCAGCTGTTATGGTGGCAGGGAGGAAGAGACCCAGTACTTC
-	TRBV28	TRBJ2-3	TRBD2	CASSSVAGGGTTDTQYF	TGTGCCAGCAGTTCCGTAGCGGGAGGTGGGACCACAGATACGCAGTATTTT
once	TRBV9	TRBJ1-4	-	CASSIQGGGANEKLFF	TGTGCCAGCAGCATACAGGGCGGAGGCGCTAATGAAAAACTGTTTTTT
-	TRBV4-2	TRBJ1-2	-	CASSQEYRDTNYGYTF	TGTGCCAGCAGCCAAGAATATCGGGACACCAACTATGGCTACACCTTC
-	TRBV10-3	TRBJ1-2	-	CAISESGVGDGGHGYTF	TGTGCCATCAGTGAGTCGGGGGTCGGAGACGGGGGGCACGGCTACACCTTC
-	TRBV18	TRBJ2-1	TRBD2	CASSSGTSGYNEQFF	TGTGCCAGCTCATCCGGGACTAGCGGATACAATGAGCAGTTCTTC
-	TRBV7-9	TRBJ2-7	-	CASSLDFSSYEQYF	TGTGCCAGCAGCTTAGACTTTAGCTCCTACGAGCAGTACTTC
-	TRBV19	TRBJ2-5	TRBD2	CASSQQGARTSGMETQYF	TGTGCCAGTAGTCAACAGGGGGCTAGGACTAGCGGGATGGAGACCCAGTACTTC
-	TRBV15	TRBJ2-4	-	CATSRDDPGAPIQYF	TGTGCCACCAGCAGAGATGACCCAGGGGCTCCCATTCAGTACTTC
-	TRBV5-4	TRBJ2-1	TRBD2	CASSLDRGTSSHEQFF	TGTGCCAGCAGCTTGGACAGAGGGACTAGCTCCCATGAGCAGTTCTTC
-	TRBV28	TRBJ2-7	-	CASSLSRLHSYEQYF	TGTGCCAGCAGTTTGAGCAGGCTGCACTCCTACGAGCAGTACTTC
-	TRBV5-4	TRBJ2-7	-	CASSLDYGLASSYEQYF	TGTGCCAGCAGCTTGGATTATGGTTTAGCGAGCTCCTACGAGCAGTACTTC
-	TRBV27	TRBJ2-6	-	CASSTTQGRVTSGANGLTF	TGTGCCAGCAGTACAACTCAGGGGAGGGTCACCTCTGGGGCCAACGGCCTGACTTTC
-	TRBV15	TRBJ2-5	TRBD1	CATSGERFSDRALEQYF	TGTGCCACCAGCGGGGAAAGGTTCAGTGACAGGGCTCTGGAGCAGTACTTC
few	TRBV27	TRBJ2-5	TRBD1	CASSWDRGRETQYF	TGTGCCAGCAGTTGGGACAGGGGGCGTGAGACCCAGTACTTC
-	TRBV6-5	TRBJ2-1	-	CASSYGQSNNEQFF	TGTGCCAGCAGTTACGGACAGTCCAACAATGAGCAGTTCTTC
-	TRBV6-1	TRBJ1-1	-	CASSERQREAFF	TGTGCCAGCAGCGAGAGACAGCGTGAAGCTTTCTTT
-	TRBV5-5	TRBJ2-2	-	CASSLQGGLAGGSGELFF	TGTGCCAGCAGCCTACAGGGGGGGCTGGCGGGAGGGTCCGGGGAGCTGTTTTTT
once	TRBV4-1	TRBJ2-1	-	CASSQEGRSSYNEQFF	TGCGCCAGCAGCCAAGAGGGCAGAAGCTCCTACAATGAGCAGTTCTTC
few	TRBV19	TRBJ2-7	-	CASSIGLPYEQYF	TGTGCCAGTAGTATCGGACTGCCTTACGAGCAGTACTTC
-	TRBV2	TRBJ2-3	-	CASRYNPGGGGLDTQYF	TGTGCCAGCAGATATAATCCGGGTGGGGGGGGCCTGGATACGCAGTATTTT
-	TRBV4-2	TRBJ2-7	TRBD2	CASSPQSREGSYEQYF	TGTGCCAGCAGCCCCCAATCCCGGGAGGGGTCCTACGAGCAGTACTTC
-	TRBV7-2	TRBJ1-1	-	CASSSSGPRGTEAFF	TGTGCCAGCAGCTCATCCGGGCCCCGGGGCACTGAAGCTTTCTTT
-	TRBV6-5	TRBJ1-1	TRBD1	CASRSTGLTEAFF	TGTGCCAGCAGGTCGACAGGGTTAACTGAAGCTTTCTTT
-	TRBV7-9	TRBJ2-2	TRBD1	CASSLARTGPNTGELFF	TGTGCCAGCAGCTTAGCCCGGACAGGCCCGAACACCGGGGAGCTGTTTTTT
-	TRBV5-4	TRBJ2-7	TRBD2	CASSPDAGDRSYEQYF	TGTGCCAGCAGCCCTGACGCGGGAGATCGCTCCTACGAGCAGTACTTC
-	TRBV21-1	TRBJ2-7	-	CASADISYEQYF	TGTGCCAGCGCCGACATTTCCTACGAGCAGTACTTC
-	TRBV11-2	TRBJ2-7	-	CASSLPGYEQYF	TGTGCCAGCAGCCTACCAGGGTACGAGCAGTACTTC
-	TRBV4-1	TRBJ2-3	TRBD1	CASSQGSGGFTDTQYF	TGCGCCAGCAGCCAAGGTTCAGGGGGTTTTACAGATACGCAGTATTTT
-	TRBV11-3	TRBJ2-5	TRBD2	CASSSGLAEAETQYF	TGTGCCAGCAGCTCAGGACTAGCGGAGGCAGAGACCCAGTACTTC
-	TRBV5-4	TRBJ1-1	-	CASSLEGHQNTEAFF	TGTGCCAGCAGCTTGGAGGGACACCAGAACACTGAAGCTTTCTTT
once	TRBV6-4	TRBJ2-6	TRBD1	CASSDQGVSGANVLTF	TGTGCCAGCAGTGACCAGGGGGTTTCTGGGGCCAACGTCCTGACTTTC
-	TRBV10-3	TRBJ2-1	TRBD2	CAISEAGGFSYSYNEQFF	TGTGCCATCAGTGAGGCGGGAGGGTTCTCCTACTCCTACAATGAGCAGTTCTTC
-	TRBV25-1	TRBJ1-1	-	CASSESQIQGGYTEAFF	TGTGCCAGCAGTGAATCCCAAATACAGGGAGGGTACACTGAAGCTTTCTTT
few	TRBV4-3	TRBJ1-4	TRBD1	CASSQGDRVEKLFF	TGCGCCAGCAGCCAAGGGGACAGGGTCGAAAAACTGTTTTTT
once	TRBV5-1	TRBJ2-1	TRBD2	CASSLEASGPYNEQFF	TGCGCCAGCAGCTTGGAAGCTAGCGGGCCTTACAATGAGCAGTTCTTC
-	TRBV19	TRBJ2-6	-	CASRAEGTSGANVLTF	TGTGCCAGTAGGGCGGAGGGTACGTCTGGGGCCAACGTCCTGACTTTC
-	TRBV7-2	TRBJ1-2	-	CASSLEMSGEGYTF	TGTGCCAGCAGCTTAGAGATGTCAGGGGAGGGCTACACCTTC
-	TRBV18	TRBJ2-5	-	CASSPGTLQETQYF	TGTGCCAGCTCACCAGGGACACTCCAAGAGACCCAGTACTTC
-	TRBV19	TRBJ2-3	-	CASSIRSGSTDTQYF	TGTGCCAGTAGTATAAGAAGCGGTAGCACAGATACGCAGTATTTT